The source of this T cell receptor (beta chain) is a study of cytomegalovirus exposure and HLA in healthy donors. The study's findings and limits: In most subjects, TCR beta sequences reportedly gave accurate predictions of HLA-A and HLA-B alleles. In a later analysis, TCR beta V- and J-gene trimming showed a link to a missense DCLRE1C variant. Later, an analysis showed that TCR beta chains associated with HLA were more clonally expanded than others that were equally common.

Germline values: CDR1 MGHRA, CDR2 YSYEKL. The CDR3 runs 18 residues. The J segment lost 5 bases and the V segment lost 1 base, leaving 8 bases of the junction unmatched. Vbeta (60) and Jbeta (13) primers were used in the PCR. TCRdb's table, derived via immunoSEQ multiplex PCR, lists solely in-frame clones and lacks some. The top ten hold 5.5% to 7% of the sample, which has 90,000 to 130,000 clones, roughly 84% seen once. This clone was counted only a few times. Antigen: not known. The clonotype comes from a man aged 30 to 45 in good health and CMV-seropositive. Material: PBMCs. The V call is TRBV4-1, the J call TRBJ2-5; 15 bases align to TRBD2. CDR3 sequence reads: CASSQGGLAGGPGETQYF. The CDR3 DNA is TGCGCCAGCAGCCAAGGCGGACTAGCGGGGGGGCCCGGGGAGACCCAGTACTTC.